This TCR beta chain is from a study of blood T cell repertoires in COVID-19 (TCRdb year 2020). At the level of the whole study: Samples covering the acute and convalescent phases of COVID-19 were provided by collaborators in the United States, Italy and Spain. The prospective study material was composed of cDNA or gDNA derived from T cells, B-cell-depleted T cells, or PBMCs. Deeply sampled blood TCRbeta repertoires from subjects exposed to, actively infected with, or recovered from COVID-19 were included in the dataset. The repertoires were released in a freely available public database meant as a resource for research on the immune response to SARS-CoV-2. Samples came from the ongoing ImmuneRACE study (first 160 participants) plus 1,254 subjects from 6 global collaborators. The sample metadata nearly always contained a de-identified subject ID, COVID-19 status, age in years and sex. Where available, HLA class I and class II types were taken from metadata supplied by the sample provider and were not determined by assay-based typing. Study-level results and caveats: The amount of clinical and demographic metadata varied by source and participant and was provided uncurated.

Each collaborating institution followed its own protocols to collect whole blood in K2EDTA tubes. For TCRbeta analysis, collaborator samples were shipped as frozen whole blood, as isolated PBMCs, or as DNA extracted from either sample type. This clone has only one observation. The target of this receptor is not known. No clone much larger than this one lies a single base away; base qualities are absent. V is cut back by 5 bases and J by 6 bases, with 12 bases in the junction unmatched. The CDR3, cysteine through phenylalanine, is 17 amino acids long. Just the 51-base CDR3 DNA is kept, in frame starting at base 1. The germline V gene yields MGHRA for CDR1 and YSYEKL for CDR2. TCRbeta CDR3 regions were amplified from genomic DNA by means of the immunoSEQ Assay, a bias-controlled multiplex PCR. The authors' pipeline ran thus. Within the assay, amplification of reference gene primers was used to estimate how many nucleated cells each sample contained. To quantify the absolute abundance of each unique TCRbeta CDR3 rearrangement, sequence reads were collapsed and filtered. For each sample, productive Simpson clonality was calculated as the square root of Simpson's diversity index across productive rearrangements. Drawn from immuneACCESS, this table holds only the in-frame rearrangements with V and J called that TCRdb kept. Clones are partly lost; checked studies trace under half to an unresolved V gene and leave the rest unexplained. The V and J calls and the clone size are those of that table, but D and trimming were determined from the DNA. This sample is represented by approximately 410,000 clones; 75% to 90% of them were singletons. Clones ranked in the top ten supply roughly 1.4% of the sample.

Here the chain combines TRBV4-1 and TRBJ2-2; the junction holds 10 bases that match TRBD2. The receptor comes from a woman aged 25 to 39 with active or convalescent COVID-19. The source material was peripheral blood. The nucleotides read TGCGCCAGCAGCGCTAGCGGGGGCGTAGCGTTTCCCGGGGAGCTGTTTTTT. Its translation is CASSASGGVAFPGELFF.